This TCR beta chain was sequenced during a study of cytomegalovirus exposure and HLA in healthy donors. Produced via immunoSEQ multiplex PCR; TCRdb's table is partial and in-frame only. The table records some 79,000 clones, around 94% of them present only once. In regard to this clone: Other DNA sequences in the same sample also yield this CDR3.

The junction had 4 bases not matched to a gene; V was cut back by 4 bases and J by 4 bases. CDR3 size: 12 residues. Germline CDR1 reads SQVTM; CDR2 reads ANQGSEA. The specimen sequenced was PBMCs. The V gene is TRBV29-1, the J gene TRBJ2-7; 7 bases are a match to TRBD1. This TCR came from a woman aged 18-30 years in good health and CMV-seropositive. CDR3 region: CSVGAGGYEQYF. The DNA of the CDR3 is TGCAGCGTTGGGGCAGGGGGATACGAGCAGTACTTC.